The rows below give T cell receptor beta chains drawn from one sample of a study of T cells in Graves' hyperthyroidism and ophthalmopathy. TCRdb re-called the multiplex PCR reads through MiXCR, storing one row per CDR3 protein. This sample yields about 560,000 distinct CDR3 sequences, of which approximately 14% are seen a single time; around 7.5% belongs to the top ten. The specimen was blood. The receptor source for this set is a woman in her thirties with Graves' hyperthyroidism. Each CDR3 is given with its conserved first and last residue. D genes are given only for firm matches.

d_gene: NA
len: 14
v_gene: TRBV20-1
CDR3aa: CSARDVNSNQPQHF

d_gene: NA
len: 13
v_gene: TRBV6-1
CDR3aa: CASRRGASDTQYF

d_gene: TRBD2
len: 17
v_gene: TRBV6-1
CDR3aa: CASSETLAGGSYNEQFF

d_gene: NA
len: 16
v_gene: TRBV28
CDR3aa: CASSPIAGRVNSPLHF

d_gene: TRBD1
len: 16
v_gene: TRBV6-1
CDR3aa: CASRERTGRGTDTQYF

d_gene: TRBD1
len: 16
v_gene: TRBV3-1
CDR3aa: CASSQAGTEDNQPQHF

d_gene: TRBD2
len: 14
v_gene: TRBV28
CDR3aa: CATLGLAATDTQYF

d_gene: TRBD2
len: 14
v_gene: TRBV5-4
CDR3aa: CASCRDLGGYEQYF

d_gene: NA
len: 18
v_gene: TRBV2
CDR3aa: CASNPILRDTKVTGELFF

d_gene: NA
len: 13
v_gene: TRBV27
CDR3aa: CASSLMVNTEAFF

d_gene: TRBD1
len: 13
v_gene: TRBV6-2/TRBV6-3
CDR3aa: CASSPQGENGYTF

d_gene: TRBD2
len: 16
v_gene: TRBV10-3
CDR3aa: CAISGASGLNYNEQFF

d_gene: NA
len: 12
v_gene: TRBV28
CDR3aa: CASSSLPPAGTF

d_gene: NA
len: 13
v_gene: TRBV10-2
CDR3aa: CASSGGRGNTIYF

d_gene: NA
len: 14
v_gene: TRBV5-1
CDR3aa: CASSYRFTNTEAFF

d_gene: TRBD2
len: 17
v_gene: TRBV4-1
CDR3aa: CASSQDRRAGVSYEQYF

d_gene: TRBD1
len: 15
v_gene: TRBV7-9
CDR3aa: CASSLDLQGGSPLHF

d_gene: TRBD2
len: 14
v_gene: TRBV3-1
CDR3aa: CASGREGNTGELFF

d_gene: NA
len: 14
v_gene: TRBV12-3/TRBV12-4
CDR3aa: CASSRPASGNTIYF

d_gene: TRBD2
len: 15
v_gene: TRBV7-2
CDR3aa: CASRFGAGGWYEQYF

d_gene: NA
len: 14
v_gene: TRBV12-3/TRBV12-4
CDR3aa: CASSQEDLGTEAFF

d_gene: NA
len: 13
v_gene: TRBV7-8
CDR3aa: CASSLRDIHEQFF

d_gene: TRBD1
len: 16
v_gene: TRBV4-1
CDR3aa: CASSHVGQGYNEKLFF

d_gene: NA
len: 13
v_gene: TRBV12-5
CDR3aa: CASGESGRETQYF

d_gene: NA
len: 14
v_gene: TRBV29-1
CDR3aa: CSVEAKGMGYWQFF

d_gene: NA
len: 12
v_gene: TRBV30
CDR3aa: CAWSVRAGEQYF

d_gene: NA
len: 15
v_gene: TRBV6-1
CDR3aa: CASSETNPGANVLTF

d_gene: TRBD2
len: 15
v_gene: TRBV18
CDR3aa: CASSPSGSNADTQYF

d_gene: NA
len: 14
v_gene: TRBV16
CDR3aa: CASNYGTVNEKLFF

d_gene: NA
len: 15
v_gene: TRBV5-1
CDR3aa: CASSPASWPDEKLFF

d_gene: TRBD2
len: 14
v_gene: TRBV5-1
CDR3aa: CASSLRAGAETQYF

d_gene: TRBD2
len: 16
v_gene: TRBV3-1
CDR3aa: CASSQPTSGITYEQYF

d_gene: NA
len: 14
v_gene: TRBV2
CDR3aa: CASSDGPTNYGYTF

d_gene: NA
len: 11
v_gene: TRBV30
CDR3aa: CAWTQGDEQFF

d_gene: NA
len: 16
v_gene: TRBV9
CDR3aa: CASSVAGGGGDTEAFF

d_gene: TRBD1
len: 17
v_gene: TRBV27
CDR3aa: CASSQSEGRGPSYGYTF